These T cell receptor beta chains were read from a single sample in a study of blood T cell repertoires in COVID-19. Here immunoSEQ multiplex PCR was the method, and the copy in TCRdb shows in-frame clones only, minus some. The table records about 96,000 clones, 60% to 85% of them present only once. The source material was peripheral blood. The receptors derive from a man aged 45-65 years who had recovered from COVID-19. CDR3s include the opening cysteine and the closing phenylalanine or tryptophan. D genes are given only for firm matches. Only part of the rows carry a size: once, few, many, or a class if the clone is expanded.

-	TRBJ2-7	TRBV9	-	TGTGCCAGCAGCGTCTCCGGGACACCTATTTACGAGCAGTACTTC	CASSVSGTPIYEQYF
-	TRBJ2-3	TRBV18	-	TGTGCCAGCTCACCACTTCCGTCTAGCACAGATACGCAGTATTTT	CASSPLPSSTDTQYF
-	TRBJ2-4	TRBV19	-	TGTGCCAGTAGTATAGATGGGGGGGGCCAGGACATTCAGTACTTC	CASSIDGGGQDIQYF
TRBD2	TRBJ2-2	TRBV5-5	few	TGTGCCAGCAGCCGAGTGGCTAGCGGGTCGAACACCGGGGAGCTGTTTTTT	CASSRVASGSNTGELFF
TRBD1	TRBJ1-1	TRBV10-3	-	TGTGCCATCAGTGAAGTGGGAGGACAGGGTCACACTGAAGCTTTCTTT	CAISEVGGQGHTEAFF
-	TRBJ1-2	TRBV7-9	-	TGTGCCAGCAGTAGTACCGGGACAACTAACTATGGCTACACCTTC	CASSSTGTTNYGYTF
TRBD1	TRBJ1-2	TRBV6-2/TRBV6-3	-	TGTGCCAGCAGTTACTCTACCGGGACAGCCTCGAGCTATGGCTACACCTTC	CASSYSTGTASSYGYTF
-	TRBJ2-1	TRBV6-5	-	TGTGCCAGCAGCCGTCGGACACCCCCCTACAATGAGCAGTTCTTC	CASSRRTPPYNEQFF
TRBD1	TRBJ2-7	TRBV10-3	-	TGTGCCATCAGGGCCGGACAGGCCTGGGGTGACGAGCAGTACTTC	CAIRAGQAWGDEQYF
TRBD1	TRBJ2-7	TRBV30	-	TGTGCCTGGAGGGCCGGGACAGGGGAAATCGTGCAGTACTTC	CAWRAGTGEIVQYF
TRBD1	TRBJ2-2	TRBV7-3	many	TGTGCCAGCAGCTTACAGGGACAGGGACGCACCGGGGAGCTGTTTTTT	CASSLQGQGRTGELFF
TRBD2	TRBJ2-1	TRBV3-1/TRBV3-2	-	TGTGCCAGCAGTCGCGCTAGCGGGAGGGCCAATGAGCAGTTCTTC	CASSRASGRANEQFF
TRBD2	TRBJ2-1	TRBV5-1	-	TGCGCCAGCAGCTTATCAAGCGGGAGATTTGGCAATGAGCAGTTCTTC	CASSLSSGRFGNEQFF
-	TRBJ2-3	TRBV27	once	TGTGCCAGCAGTCGCTACACAGATACGCAGTATTTT	CASSRYTDTQYF
-	TRBJ2-1	TRBV5-1	-	TGCGCCAGCAGCTTGGGGGGGCTTATGAATGAGCAGTTCTTC	CASSLGGLMNEQFF
-	TRBJ2-7	TRBV29-1	-	TGCAGCGTTGTGGGGGACTGGTCCTACGAGCAGTACTTC	CSVVGDWSYEQYF
-	TRBJ2-2	TRBV7-3	-	TGTGCCAGCCGTAGACAGCACAACACCGGGGAGCTGTTTTTT	CASRRQHNTGELFF
TRBD1	TRBJ2-7	TRBV6-1	-	TGTGCCAGCAGTGGAATGGACCGGGACAGATTCTACGAGCAGTACTTC	CASSGMDRDRFYEQYF
TRBD1	TRBJ1-1	TRBV6-5	-	TGTGCCAGTCAACAGGGGGAAAACACTGAAGCTTTCTTT	CASQQGENTEAFF
-	TRBJ1-6	TRBV18	-	TGTGCCAGCGCAGAGAGGGCGGGCGCCTATAATTCACCCCTCCACTTT	CASAERAGAYNSPLHF
TRBD2	TRBJ2-7	TRBV5-1	once	TGCGCCACCTCCTCGGGGGGTGGGAGCGAGCAGTACTTC	CATSSGGGSEQYF
TRBD2	TRBJ2-3	TRBV9	-	TGTGCCAGCAGCGTAGAAAGCGGGGGAGGCACAGATACGCAGTATTTT	CASSVESGGGTDTQYF
TRBD2	TRBJ2-1	TRBV19	-	TGTGCCAGTAGTCCCCGGGGGGTCTCCTACAATGAGCAGTTCTTC	CASSPRGVSYNEQFF
-	TRBJ2-7	TRBV7-3	-	TGTGCCAGCAGCTTAGACAGATCCTACGAGCAGTACTTC	CASSLDRSYEQYF
-	TRBJ2-1	TRBV12-3/TRBV12-4	-	TGTGCCAGCAGTTGGAGGGAGAGCAATGAGCAGTTCTTC	CASSWRESNEQFF
TRBD1	TRBJ1-2	TRBV7-8	-	TGTGCCAGCAGCTGGGACAGGATCGGTTATGGCTACACCTTC	CASSWDRIGYGYTF
TRBD2	TRBJ2-7	TRBV28	-	TGTGCCAGCAGTTTAGCTGGGACTAGTTCTTGGTACTTC	CASSLAGTSSWYF
-	TRBJ2-1	TRBV9	-	TGTGCCAGCAGCCCACCTAGCTCCTACAATGAGCAGTTCTTC	CASSPPSSYNEQFF
-	TRBJ2-7	TRBV11-1	few	TGTGCCAGCAGCTTAGCAGGGGGATACGGCGAGCAGTACTTC	CASSLAGGYGEQYF
-	TRBJ2-2	TRBV18	few	TGTGCCAGCTCACCCAGGGATACGAGCGGGGAGCTGTTTTTT	CASSPRDTSGELFF
TRBD2	TRBJ2-1	TRBV7-3	-	TGTGCCAGCAGAACCGGGACTAGCCCCCCGGGTGAGCAGTTCTTC	CASRTGTSPPGEQFF
-	TRBJ1-6	TRBV12-3/TRBV12-4	-	TGTGCCAGCAGCCGATGGGGCCTTTCTCCCCTCCACTTT	CASSRWGLSPLHF
-	TRBJ2-3	TRBV10-1	-	TGCGCCAGCAGTCCTAGCGGCTCCCAGGGGGATACGCAGTATTTT	CASSPSGSQGDTQYF
TRBD1	TRBJ2-1	TRBV7-2	-	TGTGCCAGCAGACTAGGGACAGGGACTTCCTACAATGAGCAGTTCTTC	CASRLGTGTSYNEQFF
TRBD1	TRBJ2-5	TRBV19	-	TGTGCCAGTAGTAGAACAGGGGGCCAAGAGACCCAGTACTTC	CASSRTGGQETQYF
TRBD1	TRBJ1-2	TRBV7-2	-	TGTGCCAGCAGCTCGAACAGTAGGGGGCTTGGGTATGGCTACACCTTC	CASSSNSRGLGYGYTF
-	TRBJ2-1	TRBV2	-	TGTGCCAGCAGTGCCGGCAGGGAATTACCGGAGTTCTTC	CASSAGRELPEFF
-	TRBJ1-1	TRBV25-1	-	TGTGCCAGCAGGGTACGTGACACGAACACTGAAGCTTTCTTT	CASRVRDTNTEAFF
TRBD2	TRBJ2-7	TRBV13	-	TGTGCCAGCAGCTTAGGACTAGCGGGGGCCTCCTACGAGCAGTACTTC	CASSLGLAGASYEQYF
-	TRBJ2-5	TRBV2	-	TGTGCCAGCAGTGAAGCGCGGGTTGGGACCCAGTACTTC	CASSEARVGTQYF
-	TRBJ2-7	TRBV19	-	TGTGCCAGTAGTAGGCTGGCGGGCTACGAGCAGTACTTC	CASSRLAGYEQYF
-	TRBJ2-7	TRBV11-2	-	TGTGCCAGCAGCCACGCCGGGGGAACCTACGAGCAGTACTTC	CASSHAGGTYEQYF
TRBD2	TRBJ2-7	TRBV11-2	-	TGTGCCAGCAGCGCCCCGACTAGCGGGTCCTACGAGCAGTACTTC	CASSAPTSGSYEQYF
-	TRBJ2-3	TRBV9	-	TGTGCCAGCAGCGTGAGCGGACGCACAGATACGCAGTATTTT	CASSVSGRTDTQYF
TRBD1	TRBJ2-5	TRBV28	once	TGTGCCAGCATCCGACAGGGGGGGGCAGGGACCCAGTACTTC	CASIRQGGAGTQYF
-	TRBJ1-2	TRBV9	-	TGTGCCAGCAGCCTCTCGACAGGCTACACCTTC	CASSLSTGYTF
-	TRBJ2-3	TRBV15	-	TGTGCCACCAGCAGAGATCGCCGTGGCAGTCTAGATACGCAGTATTTT	CATSRDRRGSLDTQYF
-	TRBJ2-7	TRBV18	-	TGTGCCAGCTCACCGAATAACGACTTGCGGAGGCAGTACTTC	CASSPNNDLRRQYF
-	TRBJ2-1	TRBV6-5	-	TGTGCCAGCAGTTATCCTTCCGGGGACAAACCTCAGCAGTTCTTC	CASSYPSGDKPQQFF
TRBD1	TRBJ1-5	TRBV5-8	-	TGTGCCAGCAGCCCGGGACAGATTCTATCACCCCAGCATTTT	CASSPGQILSPQHF
TRBD1	TRBJ2-1	TRBV14	-	TGTGCCAGCAGCCAGGAAGACAGGGGAAGAACCCGCGAAAACAATGAGCAGTTCTTC	CASSQEDRGRTRENNEQFF
TRBD1	TRBJ2-3	TRBV10-3	once	TGTGCCATCAGCAGGGGGCGGGCAGATACGCAGTATTTT	CAISRGRADTQYF
-	TRBJ2-3	TRBV11-2	-	TGTGCCAGCAGCCCGGACAGTTTAATTGATACGCAGTATTTT	CASSPDSLIDTQYF